This T cell receptor beta chain was sequenced for a study of blood T cell repertoires in COVID-19. At the level of the study: Sites in the United States, Italy and Spain provided acute and convalescent COVID-19 samples.

This table comes from immunoSEQ multiplex PCR, and its TCRdb copy is limited to in-frame clones, with some not included. In the table there are hundreds of thousands of clones, about four fifths of which are singletons. The CDR3 runs 14 residues. Between the trimmed V and J ends, which lost 4 bases and 4 bases, there was a span of 13 bases. Germline-derived CDR1 and CDR2 are SNHLY and FYNNEI. V is TRBV2 and J is TRBJ1-1, with a tentative D call TRBD1 (6 bases). Material: peripheral blood. The sequence was obtained from a man older than 75 with acute or convalescent COVID-19. The CDR3 sequence: CASSATGWGTEAFF. CDR3 DNA: TGTGCCAGCAGTGCAACAGGGTGGGGCACTGAAGCTTTCTTT.